The 11 T cell receptor beta chains below all came from one sample that was sequenced in a study of CD8+CD57+ T cells in acquired aplastic anemia. Genomic DNA constituted the template upon which TCR beta VDJ and CDR3 profiling was performed. TCRdb called the reads again in MiXCR, with one record for every CDR3 protein. The sample records about 170,000 distinct CDR3 sequences, around 60% being singletons. Sequencing was performed on sorted CD4+, CD8+, or CD8+CD57+ T cells (not recorded which) from PBMCs. The receptors originated from a human donor in good health.

The gene calls are TRBV7-9 and TRBJ2-3, with D perhaps TRBD2 (6 bases). The CDR3 loop spans 15 amino acids. CDR1 is SEHNR and CDR2 is FQNEAQ in the germline V gene (reference sequence). V was shortened by 1 base and J by 2 bases, with 10 bases between the two germline ends. The CDR3 nucleotides read TGTGCCAGCAGCTTAGGGGCGGGATTCACAGATACGCAGTATTTT. Translation: CASSLGAGFTDTQYF.

V gene TRBV5-1 combines with J gene TRBJ2-1; 12 nucleotides match TRBD2. V was pared by 2 bases and J by 2 bases, with 5 bases of the junction left unmatched. Germline CDR1 and CDR2: SGHRS and YFSETQ. The CDR3 length is 17 residues. The CDR3 DNA reads as TGCGCCAGCAGCTTAGAGGCTAGCGGGAGGGCCTACAATGAGCAGTTCTTC. Translated: CASSLEASGRAYNEQFF.

This clonotype occurred a few times. A single base separates this from a much larger clone, so it may be a read error. V and J are TRBV12-3 or TRBV12-4 and TRBJ1-1; D is undetermined. The CDR3 spans 12 residues. Trimming took 5 bases from V and 2 from J, leaving 6 bases between them. In DNA form, the CDR3 reads TGTGCCAGCAGTAGAGTAAACACTGAAGCTTTCTTT. This encodes CASSRVNTEAFF.

This chain connects TRBV12-3 or TRBV12-4 to TRBJ2-3, with TRBD2 as a possible D gene (6 bases). This CDR3 comprises 15 residues. V lost 3 bases to trimming and J lost 0 bases, with 10 bases between them. Here the CDR3 reads CASSFAGPSTDTQYF. As DNA, the CDR3 is TGTGCCAGCAGTTTCGCGGGGCCTAGCACAGATACGCAGTATTTT.

This clonotype has only one observation. The V gene is TRBV7-2, the J gene TRBJ2-2; a weak D match, TRBD1 (5 bases). The CDR3 has 14 residues. V lost 3 bases to trimming and J lost 6 bases, with 11 bases between them. Per the germline V gene, CDR1 is SGHTA and CDR2 is FQGNSA. This CDR3 is CASSFLQASGELFF. CDR3 bases: TGTGCCAGCAGCTTTTTACAGGCATCCGGGGAGCTGTTTTTT.

A few counts support this clonotype. The chain employs TRBV7-6 and TRBJ2-1; D gene ambiguous. The CDR3 contains 12 residues. The V gene's germline CDR1 is SGHVS and CDR2 FNYEAQ. V was cut by 0 bases and J by 8 bases, with 5 bases left in between. CDR3 loop: CASSLAWDEQFF. The DNA of the CDR3 is TGTGCCAGCAGCTTAGCTTGGGATGAGCAGTTCTTC. Combining the CDR3 with reference TRBV7-6 and TRBJ2-1 gives the whole variable domain GAGVSQSPRYKVTKRGQDVALRCDPISGHVSLYWYRQALGQGPEFLTYFNYEAQQDKSGLPNDRFSAERPEGSISTLTIQRTEQRDSAMYRCASSLAWDEQFFGPGTRLTVL.

This clonotype was recorded at least ten times. The genes are TRBV9 and TRBJ2-7; 8 nucleotides line up with TRBD2. The CDR3 is 13 residues long. The V gene's germline CDR1 is SGDLS and CDR2 YYNGEE. J gave up 6 bases and V 1 base, and 3 bases lay outside the gene matches. The CDR3 loop reads CASSVSGGVEQYF. The CDR3 region has the DNA TGTGCCAGCAGCGTATCGGGAGGGGTCGAGCAGTACTTC.

This clonotype was observed at least ten times. The V and J genes are TRBV7-6 and TRBJ2-7, with D perhaps TRBD2 (5 bases). The CDR3 contains 13 residues. The germline gives CDR1 SGHVS, CDR2 FNYEAQ. Trimming cost V 2 bases and J 7 bases, with 12 bases left between them. The CDR3 nucleotides read TGTGCCAGCAGCTTACTCCGGGATCCAGAGCAGTACTTC. This gives the protein CASSLLRDPEQYF.

This clonotype has ten or more counts. The chain carries TRBV11-3 and TRBJ2-1; 10 bases align to TRBD2. V trimming: 3 bases; J trimming: 8 bases; junction bases outside the gene matches: 10. CDR1 is SGHNT, CDR2 YENEEA, per germline. This CDR3 spans 16 amino acids. CDR3 loop: CASSFVFASGSDEQFF. The CDR3 nucleotides are TGTGCCAGCAGCTTCGTCTTTGCTAGCGGGAGCGATGAGCAGTTCTTC.

The chain combines TRBV7-3 with TRBJ2-2; 7 nucleotides agree with TRBD2. CDR3 length equals 12 residues. Germline CDR1 reads SGHTA; CDR2 reads FQGTGA. This CDR3 reads CASGSNTGELFF. CDR3 bases: TGTGCTAGCGGGTCGAACACCGGGGAGCTGTTTTTT.

This clonotype has a single count. This chain joins TRBV7-2 and TRBJ2-1; unclear D gene. V was clipped by 3 bases and J by 0 bases, with 9 bases between them. CDR1 is SGHTA, CDR2 FQGNSA, per germline. This CDR3 comprises 15 residues. CDR3 coding DNA: TGTGCCAGCAGCTTTAACTGGAGCTCCTACAATGAGCAGTTCTTC. It yields the protein CASSFNWSSYNEQFF. The complete variable domain, with remaining parts taken from reference TRBV7-2 and TRBJ2-1, reads GAGVSQSPSNKVTEKGKDVELRCDPISGHTALYWYRQSLGQGLEFLIYFQGNSAPDKSGLPSDRFSAERTGGSVSTLTIQRTQQEDSAVYLCASSFNWSSYNEQFFGPGTRLTVL.